This T cell receptor beta chain is drawn from a study of T cell responses to AZD1222 COVID-19 vaccine. The CDR3 is made up of 14 amino acids. V was shortened by 1 base and J by 8 bases, with 10 bases between the two germline ends. Germline V lookup: CDR1 SGHNT, CDR2 YYREEE (reference sequence). The study's findings and limits: Females outnumbered males among donors, who were mostly white British; clonal diversity was possibly underestimated.

This clone has just one count. What it binds is unknown. Only in-frame clones appear in the TCRdb table, and some are missing; sequencing was by immunoSEQ multiplex PCR. The sample has about 94,000 clones; about 85% are singletons. This TCR was sampled from an adult who received the AZD1222 COVID-19 vaccine. The chain has TRBV5-4 and TRBJ1-6; no reliable D call. The specimen was peripheral blood, collected 28 days after the second AZD1222 dose. CDR3 in DNA: TGTGCCAGCAGCTTGAGTGTTAACGATTCACCCCTCCACTTT. Translating gives CASSLSVNDSPLHF.